What follows describes a single TCR beta chain. The CDR3 totals 15 residues. V was clipped by 2 bases and J by 4 bases, with 12 bases between them. Germline V gene sequence: CDR1 SGHVS, CDR2 FQNEAQ. This specimen belongs to a study of OX40 agonist ivuxolimab in advanced cancers. Using immunoSEQ multiplex PCR, the repertoire was profiled, and TCRdb retains in-frame clones only, with some absent. The table includes fewer than 60,000 clones, around four fifths detected once. The TCR was taken from an adult with an advanced solid tumor such as melanoma, head and neck, liver or kidney cancer. The rearrangement links TRBV7-8 to TRBJ1-5; a weak D match, TRBD1 (6 bases). The sequences come from CD4+ or CD8+ T cells sorted from blood, collected in a trial of the OX40 agonist ivuxolimab. The CDR3 loop is CASSLTDRWNQPQHF. Here the CDR3 DNA reads TGTGCCAGCAGCTTAACCGACAGGTGGAATCAGCCCCAGCATTTT.